This is a list of T cell receptor beta chains from one sample in a study of PD-1 blockade in classical Hodgkin lymphoma. Sequencing used immunoSEQ multiplex PCR; TCRdb keeps in-frame clones, though not all of them. The sample comprises almost 100,000 clones, around 90% of which are singletons, and roughly 2.8% rests with the top ten. This sample comprised peripheral blood mononuclear cells (PBMCs), obtained at baseline. The origin of the receptors is a human donor with classical Hodgkin lymphoma. Both conserved end residues are part of each CDR3. The D gene is left open where the match is weak. Rows may omit the clone size; those that give it use once, few, many or a size class.

CDR3	DNA	V	J	size	D
CASSDRTGVKEQFF	TGCGCCAGCAGCGACCGGACAGGGGTTAAGGAGCAGTTCTTC	TRBV5-1	TRBJ2-1	.	TRBD1
CALPGPRGYTGELFF	TGTGCCTTGCCGGGACCTCGAGGGTACACCGGGGAGCTGTTTTTT	TRBV30	TRBJ2-2	once	.
CASRTGLAGPYEQYF	TGTGCCAGCAGAACGGGACTAGCGGGACCCTACGAGCAGTACTTC	TRBV6-5	TRBJ2-7	.	TRBD2
CASSIGAQIQETQYF	TGTGCCAGTAGTATAGGGGCACAGATACAAGAGACCCAGTACTTC	TRBV19	TRBJ2-5	.	.
CSGGSSYEQYF	TGCAGCGGCGGGAGCTCCTACGAGCAGTACTTC	TRBV29-1	TRBJ2-7	.	TRBD2
CAWSQGVTYEQYF	TGTGCCTGGAGCCAGGGGGTTACCTACGAGCAGTACTTC	TRBV30	TRBJ2-7	.	TRBD1
CASRRTVSNQPQHF	TGTGCCAGTAGACGGACAGTTAGCAATCAGCCCCAGCATTTT	TRBV19	TRBJ1-5	many	.
CASSQECFEILGEDTQYF	TGCGCCAGCAGCCAAGAGTGCTTCGAGATCCTGGGGGAGGATACGCAGTATTTT	TRBV4-1	TRBJ2-3	.	.
CASSLGPLGGYEQYF	TGTGCCAGCAGCCTCGGCCCCCTGGGGGGATACGAGCAGTACTTC	TRBV6-5	TRBJ2-7	.	.
CASSYLTGDTEAFF	TGTGCCAGCAGTTACCTAACAGGGGACACTGAAGCTTTCTTT	TRBV6-5	TRBJ1-1	.	TRBD1
CASSIDRGYTGELFF	TGTGCCAGTAGTATAGACAGGGGATACACCGGGGAGCTGTTTTTT	TRBV19	TRBJ2-2	.	.